What follows are 25 T cell receptor beta chains derived from one specimen sequenced in a study of T cells in Graves' hyperthyroidism and ophthalmopathy. Authors of the study amplified TCR beta CDR3 regions from RNA transcripts. TCR CDR3 regions were first amplified by RT-PCR with HTBI primers. Via MiXCR, TCRdb re-called the multiplex PCR reads, giving one row per CDR3 protein. The sample comprises about 520,000 distinct CDR3 sequences, less than 25% of which are singletons, and about a quarter rests with the top ten. The sequencing input was blood. The origin of the receptors is a man younger than 35 with Graves' hyperthyroidism.

The V and J genes are TRBV6-1 and TRBJ1-2; 10 nucleotides align to TRBD1. Germline CDR1 reads MNHNS; CDR2 reads SASEGT. The J segment lost 8 bases and the V segment lost 7 bases, leaving 16 bases of the junction unmatched. The CDR3 extends over 16 amino acids. The CDR3 sequence is CASNPAGDRGLWGYTF. The CDR3 DNA is TGTGCCAGCAACCCGGCGGGAGACAGGGGGCTTTGGGGCTACACCTTC.

The chain has TRBV19 and TRBJ1-1, with D hard to call. The CDR3 loop spans 13 amino acids. Between the trimmed V and J ends, which lost 5 bases and 1 base, there was a span of 8 bases. Germline CDR1 reads LNHDA; CDR2 reads SQIVND (reference sequence). The CDR3 nucleotides are TGTGCCAGTAGTTCCCCTTGGAACACTGAAGCTTTCTTT. Amino acid sequence: CASSSPWNTEAFF.

This clonotype was counted many times. The chain joins TRBV12-3 or TRBV12-4 to TRBJ2-5, with a tentative D call TRBD2 (6 bases). The V end lost 2 bases, the J end lost 2 bases, and 12 bases lay between the germline ends. The CDR3 runs 15 residues. CDR3 sequence (DNA): TGTGCCAGCAGTTTATGGCGGGCGGGGCAAGAGACCCAGTACTTC. It translates to CASSLWRAGQETQYF.

This clonotype was detected many times. The chain couples TRBV6-4 to TRBJ2-2; 7 bases are shared with TRBD1. After removal of 0 bases from V and 7 bases from J, the junction contained 5 bases not matched to a gene. The length of the CDR3 is 15 residues. Germline assignment: CDR1 MRHNA and CDR2 SNTAGT. DNA for the CDR3: TGTGCCAGCAGTGACTCGGCACAGGGGCACGGGGAGCTGTTTTTT. Its protein is CASSDSAQGHGELFF.

The chain joins TRBV27 to TRBJ1-1; D is possibly TRBD1 (6 bases). CDR1 MNHEY and CDR2 SMNVEV come from the germline V gene (reference sequence). CDR3 length equals 14 residues. V lost 6 bases, J lost 8 bases, and 19 bases lay in between. The CDR3 spells CASRTNGGSPEAFF. The CDR3 DNA reads as TGTGCCAGCAGAACTAATGGGGGCAGCCCGGAAGCTTTCTTT.

This clonotype appeared many times. The gene calls are TRBV6-1 and TRBJ2-7; TRBD2 matches 8 bases. Unmatched junction bases numbered 3, after V lost 6 bases and J lost 2 bases. Germline loops: CDR1 MNHNS, CDR2 SASEGT. This CDR3 has 13 amino acids. CDR3 in amino acids: CASSERGPYEQYF. In nucleotides, the CDR3 is TGTGCCAGCAGCGAGCGGGGGCCCTACGAGCAGTACTTC.

This rearrangement joins TRBV6-1 to TRBJ2-7, with TRBD2 matching 7 bases. The CDR3 runs to 12 residues. Germline-derived CDR1 and CDR2 are MNHNS and SASEGT. V dropped 6 bases and J dropped 6; count of bases not matched to a gene: 5. CDR3 DNA sequence: TGTGCCAGCAGAGGACTAGTCCCCGAGCAGTACTTC. Its translation is CASRGLVPEQYF.

This clonotype was recorded a few times. The chain links TRBV12-3 or TRBV12-4 to TRBJ1-5; TRBD1 might be the D (5 bases). Trimming left V 3 bases short and J 0 bases short, with 15 bases between. CDR3 length: 17 residues. The CDR3 nucleotides read TGTGCCAGCAGTTTTCGGGGGAGGGGATATAGCAATCAGCCCCAGCATTTT. Its protein product is CASSFRGRGYSNQPQHF.

This clonotype was picked up many times. The chain joins TRBV5-1 to TRBJ2-7; D uncertain. Per the germline V gene, CDR1 is SGHRS and CDR2 is YFSETQ. V dropped 0 bases and J dropped 4 bases, with 11 bases sitting between them. The CDR3 has 14 residues. The CDR3 DNA reads TGCGCCAGCAGCTTGGTTCCTACGAGGTACGAGCAGTACTTC. Amino acids: CASSLVPTRYEQYF.

This clonotype came up many times. The genes are TRBV2 and TRBJ1-1, with TRBD1 identical over 7 bases. CDR1 is SNHLY, CDR2 FYNNEI, per germline. With V trimmed by 0 bases and J by 2 bases, 6 bases remained unmatched. CDR3 length equals 16 residues. DNA for the CDR3: TGTGCCAGCAGTGAAGCGCCAGGGGGAGGAAACACTGAAGCTTTCTTT. Protein sequence: CASSEAPGGGNTEAFF.

Points on this clonotype: The junction departs from the called germline gene at one end, perhaps through a read error. The V gene is TRBV6-1, the J gene TRBJ1-2; no clear D gene. The CDR3 contains 14 residues. In germline, CDR1 is MNHNS, CDR2 SASEGT. CDR3 region: CASHSPVQKYGYTF. In DNA, the CDR3 is TGTGCCAGCCATTCGCCGGTACAGAAGTATGGTTACACCTTC.

This clonotype has ten or more counts. The rearrangement links TRBV20-1 to TRBJ2-7; D remains unclear. This CDR3 spans 12 amino acids. Germline assignment: CDR1 DFQATT and CDR2 SNEGSKA (reference sequence). V dropped 1 base and J dropped 2 bases, with 6 bases sitting between them. The CDR3 spells CSARAYTYEQYF. DNA of the CDR3: TGCAGTGCTAGAGCGTATACCTACGAGCAGTACTTC.

This clonotype has at least ten counts. V and J are TRBV15 and TRBJ1-3; the D gene is possibly TRBD1 (5 bases). This CDR3 region has 17 residues. Germline V gene data show CDR1 as LNHNV and CDR2 as YYDKDF (reference sequence). Trimming removed 1 base from V and 0 bases from J, with 13 bases in between. CDR3: CATSRAPTDISGNTIYF. Written as DNA, the CDR3 is TGTGCCACCAGCAGAGCACCGACGGACATCTCTGGAAACACCATATATTTT. Full variable domain (missing parts from reference TRBV15 and TRBJ1-3): DAMVIQNPRYQVTQFGKPVTLSCSQTLNHNVMYWYQQKSSQAPKLLFHYYDKDFNNEADTPDNFQSRRPNTSFCFLDIRSPGLGDTAMYLCATSRAPTDISGNTIYFGEGSWLTVV.

This chain uses TRBV12-5 with TRBJ2-7, with D uncertain. The CDR3 has 15 amino acids. Germline CDR1 and CDR2: LGHNT and FRNRAP. Trimming removed 4 bases from V and 5 bases from J, with 18 bases in between. The CDR3: CASGWNIGVLDEQYF. CDR3 bases: TGTGCTAGTGGTTGGAATATAGGAGTGTTAGACGAGCAGTACTTC.

This clonotype has a count of ten or more. The rearrangement joins TRBV12-3 or TRBV12-4 to TRBJ2-7; D tentatively fits TRBD1 or TRBD2 (5 bases each). The CDR3 has 14 residues. The V end was cut by 5 bases, the J end by 5 bases, with 16 bases between. The CDR3 is CASSRGPSNHEQYF. Here the CDR3 DNA reads TGTGCCAGCAGTAGGGGACCTTCAAACCACGAGCAGTACTTC.

The chain combines TRBV6-1 with TRBJ1-2, with 10 positions matching TRBD1. The J segment lost 4 bases and the V segment lost 6 bases, leaving 8 bases of the junction unmatched. Germline V gives CDR1 MNHNS, CDR2 SASEGT. This CDR3 is built from 15 residues. The CDR3 coding sequence is TGTGCCAGCAGGAGACAGGGGGCGCTGGGCTATGGCTACACCTTC. This gives the protein CASRRQGALGYGYTF.

There are many counts of this clonotype. This chain joins TRBV20-1 and TRBJ2-2; no reliable D call. Trimming removed 5 bases from V and 1 base from J, with 5 bases in between. CDR1 and CDR2 (germline): DFQATT, SNEGSKA (reference sequence). The CDR3 spans 12 residues. CDR3 residues: CSASKNTGELFF. The CDR3 DNA is TGCAGTGCTTCCAAGAACACCGGGGAGCTGTTTTTT.

The chain combines TRBV6-5 with TRBJ1-1; 8 bases map to TRBD1. The CDR3 runs to 14 residues. Germline CDR1 reads MNHEY; CDR2 reads SVGAGI. J gave up 4 bases and V 2 bases, and 3 bases lay outside the gene matches. In DNA, the CDR3 is TGTGCCAGCAGTTACCGACAGGGGACCACTGAAGCTTTCTTT. Amino acid sequence: CASSYRQGTTEAFF.

With regard to this clonotype: This sequence may be a read error, since a much larger clone differs from it by one base. This chain connects TRBV27 to TRBJ2-7; TRBD1 might be the D (5 bases). This CDR3 contains 14 residues. From germline, CDR1 is MNHEY and CDR2 SMNVEV (reference sequence). This chain's CDR3 is CACSLGRRSYEQYF. CDR3 sequence (DNA): TGTGCCTGCAGTTTGGGGCGTCGGTCCTACGAGCAGTACTTC.

This chain links TRBV15 with TRBJ2-7, with D tentatively TRBD1 (6 bases). The CDR3 is 14 amino acids. V lost 1 base and J lost 6, with 13 bases in between. Germline loops: CDR1 LNHNV, CDR2 YYDKDF (reference sequence). CDR3 in amino acids: CATSRGGQGTEQYF. DNA of the CDR3: TGTGCCACCAGCAGAGGGGGGCAGGGTACCGAGCAGTACTTC.

V usage is TRBV4-1 and J usage is TRBJ1-4; D gene ambiguous. V lost 0 bases and J 3 bases, leaving 11 bases between the germline ends. Per the germline V gene, CDR1 is MGHRA and CDR2 is YSYEKL. CDR3 size: 16 residues. The CDR3 nucleotides are TGCGCCAGCAGCCAAGAACCGGCGGCTTCTAATGAAAAACTGTTTTTT. Its translation: CASSQEPAASNEKLFF.

This clonotype appeared many times. The CDR3 DNA reads TGTGCCAGCAGTTTATACAGGGGGACTGAAGCTTTCTTT. It encodes CASSLYRGTEAFF. V and J are TRBV27 and TRBJ1-1, with 8 bases identical to TRBD1. The germline CDR1 and CDR2 sequences are MNHEY and SMNVEV (reference sequence). This CDR3 spans 13 amino acids. V lost 1 base, J lost 5 bases, and 0 bases stayed unmatched.

The chain combines TRBV20-1 with TRBJ2-7; D not resolved. The length of the CDR3 is 13 residues. CDR1 DFQATT and CDR2 SNEGSKA come from the germline V gene (reference sequence). V lost 5 bases, J lost 6 bases, and 17 bases lay in between. This chain's CDR3 is CSAGGVGPLEQYF. The CDR3 DNA reads as TGCAGTGCTGGTGGGGTGGGTCCCCTCGAGCAGTACTTC.

The chain recombines TRBV20-1 with TRBJ2-7; D remains ambiguous. This CDR3 spans 15 amino acids. V dropped 5 bases and J dropped 0 bases, with 17 bases sitting between them. CDR1 is DFQATT, CDR2 SNEGSKA, per germline (reference sequence). The CDR3 region has the DNA TGCAGTGCTCAGTTTGGGATTCGAAGCTCCTACGAGCAGTACTTC. Translation: CSAQFGIRSSYEQYF.

This clonotype occurred a few times. The V call is TRBV30, the J call TRBJ1-1; tentative D call: TRBD1 (6 bases). Per germline, CDR1 GTSNPN and CDR2 SVGIG (reference sequence). V was clipped by 1 base and J by 1 base, with 13 bases between them. This CDR3 region has 15 residues. The DNA for the CDR3 is TGTGCCTGGAGTGAGGCCGGGACACAGAACACTGAAGCTTTCTTT. The encoded protein is CAWSEAGTQNTEAFF.